Each of the 27 T cell receptor beta chains below was sequenced from the same sample in a study of blood T cell repertoires in COVID-19. This table comes from immunoSEQ multiplex PCR, and its TCRdb copy is limited to in-frame clones, with some not included. This sample carries just over 350,000 clones, more than 75% of them seen once, and the ten largest clones take 2.5% to 3.5%. Sequenced material: PBMCs or T cells enriched from blood (not recorded which). The receptors shown here come from a woman aged 25-40 years who had recovered from COVID-19.

Here the CDR3 DNA reads TGTGCCAGCAGCTTAGATGGGACAGGCTATGAAAAACTGTTTTTT. It translates to CASSLDGTGYEKLFF. This chain connects TRBV11-2 to TRBJ1-4; 8 nucleotides agree with TRBD1. V dropped 0 bases and J dropped 6; count of bases not matched to a gene: 3. This CDR3 comprises 15 residues. In germline, CDR1 is SGHAT, CDR2 FQNNGV. The full variable domain, completed using reference TRBV11-2 and TRBJ1-4, is EAGVAQSPRYKIIEKRQSVAFWCNPISGHATLYWYQQILGQGPKLLIQFQNNGVVDDSQLPKDRFSAERLKGVDSTLKIQPAKLEDSAVYLCASSLDGTGYEKLFFGSGTQLSVL.

The chain has TRBV10-3 and TRBJ2-2; 11 bases are a match to TRBD1. The trim removed 4 bases at V and 5 bases at J, leaving 3 bases unmatched. This CDR3 has 15 residues. Germline values: CDR1 ENHRY, CDR2 SYGVKD. Here the CDR3 DNA reads TGTGCCATCAGTGCGGGGACAGGGGGGACCGGGGAGCTGTTTTTT. Its protein product is CAISAGTGGTGELFF.

The chain uses TRBV3-1 (or the pseudogene TRBV3-2) and TRBJ2-7, with 9 nucleotides matching TRBD1. The CDR3 is 14 residues long. J was trimmed by 4 bases and V by 5 bases; bases with no gene match: 6. Looked up from germline, CDR1 is LGHDT and CDR2 is YNNKEL (reference sequence). CDR3 bases: TGTGCCAGCAGCAGAGGACAGGGGTGGTACGAGCAGTACTTC. Its translation: CASSRGQGWYEQYF.

The chain links TRBV11-2 to TRBJ2-7, with D hard to call. This CDR3 is 14 amino acids long. V was trimmed by 5 bases and J by 2 bases, leaving 13 bases between them. The germline gives CDR1 SGHAT, CDR2 FQNNGV. The CDR3 is CASSPLDTAYEQYF. CDR3 DNA: TGTGCCAGCAGCCCGCTTGACACAGCCTACGAGCAGTACTTC. Full variable domain (missing parts from reference TRBV11-2 and TRBJ2-7): EAGVAQSPRYKIIEKRQSVAFWCNPISGHATLYWYQQILGQGPKLLIQFQNNGVVDDSQLPKDRFSAERLKGVDSTLKIQPAKLEDSAVYLCASSPLDTAYEQYFGPGTRLTVT.

The gene calls are TRBV5-1 and TRBJ1-2; TRBD1 aligns across 7 bases. V lost 0 bases, J lost 6 bases, and 11 bases stayed unmatched. The CDR3 has 16 residues. The germline V gene encodes CDR1 SGHRS and CDR2 YFSETQ. The CDR3 loop reads CASSLAVTGAGNGYTF. The CDR3 DNA is TGCGCCAGCAGCTTGGCCGTCACAGGGGCTGGTAATGGCTACACCTTC.

The chain carries TRBV4-2 and TRBJ2-3, with unresolved D. The CDR3 totals 14 residues. Trimming left V 6 bases short and J 0 bases short, with 10 bases between. Germline CDR1 LGHNA, CDR2 YNFKEQ. This CDR3 reads CASSPVVSTDTQYF. The CDR3 nucleotides are TGTGCCAGCAGTCCGGTCGTTAGCACAGATACGCAGTATTTT.

The chain couples TRBV5-6 to TRBJ2-7; 9 bases align to TRBD1. The CDR3 runs to 15 residues. V lost 8 bases and J lost 0; bases outside the gene matches: 9. Germline CDR1 is SGHDT and CDR2 is YYEEEE. CDR3 residues: CASSAGTGPSYEQYF. For the CDR3, the DNA is TGTGCCAGTTCCGCCGGGACAGGGCCCTCCTACGAGCAGTACTTC.

The sample holds one count of this clone. This chain joins TRBV24-1 and TRBJ1-2; unclear D gene. V was pared by 1 base and J by 7 bases, with 12 bases between. CDR1 is KGHDR and CDR2 is SFDVKD in the germline V gene. The CDR3 covers 14 residues. CDR3 coding DNA: TGTGCCACCAGTGATTTTACTGAGGGCCGTGGCTACACCTTC. This gives the protein CATSDFTEGRGYTF.

The V gene is TRBV2, the J gene TRBJ1-4; 8 bases are shared with TRBD1. Germline V gives CDR1 SNHLY, CDR2 FYNNEI. Trimming cost V 6 bases and J 7 bases; bases outside gene matches: 1. The CDR3 covers 12 residues. CDR3 residues: CASRDRAEKLFF. The DNA for the CDR3 is TGTGCCAGCAGGGACAGGGCTGAAAAACTGTTTTTT.

The J gene is TRBJ1-1, the V gene TRBV27; unclear D gene. The germline V gene has CDR1 MNHEY and CDR2 SMNVEV (reference sequence). The CDR3 length is 14 residues. Trimming cost V 2 bases and J 5 bases, with 12 bases left between them. The CDR3 is CASSLGSGVTEAFF. DNA of the CDR3: TGTGCCAGCAGTTTAGGGTCCGGGGTGACTGAAGCTTTCTTT.

The genes are TRBV25-1 and TRBJ2-1, with D possibly TRBD2 on 5 matching bases. The CDR3 is 16 residues long. V lost 2 bases to trimming and J lost 2 bases, with 13 bases between them. Germline V gene data show CDR1 as MGHDK and CDR2 as SYGVNS. CDR3 DNA: TGTGCCAGCAGTGAAGCGGGCCAACCGACCTACAATGAGCAGTTCTTC. Encoded protein: CASSEAGQPTYNEQFF.

This rearrangement joins TRBV3-1 (or the pseudogene TRBV3-2) to TRBJ1-2; 10 bases agree with TRBD1. The CDR3 length is 15 residues. With 4 bases clipped from V and 8 bases from J, the junction kept 10 bases outside the gene matches. CDR1 is LGHDT and CDR2 is YNNKEL in the germline V gene (reference sequence). The CDR3 reads CASSRTGGSAGGYTF. The CDR3 bases are TGTGCCAGCAGCCGGACAGGGGGGAGCGCAGGAGGCTACACCTTC.

The chain joins TRBV6-1 to TRBJ1-3; no clear D gene. CDR1 is MNHNS, CDR2 SASEGT, per germline. Trimming removed 2 bases from V and 1 base from J, with 12 bases in between. The CDR3 consists of 16 residues. This CDR3 is CASSEYLGPSGNTIYF. For the CDR3, the DNA is TGTGCCAGCAGTGAATATCTAGGTCCTTCTGGAAACACCATATATTTT.

This chain joins TRBV5-6 and TRBJ2-3; no reliable D call. The ends were cut back, 3 bases at V and 4 bases at J, with 3 bases in the middle. The CDR3 covers 11 residues. Germline V gene lookup returns CDR1 SGHDT and CDR2 YYEEEE. The CDR3 spells CASSSADTQYF. The CDR3, as DNA: TGTGCCAGCAGCTCTGCAGATACGCAGTATTTT.

CDR3 amino acids: CASSLGGTGGRTEAFF. The CDR3 bases are TGTGCCAGCAGTTTAGGGGGGACAGGGGGCCGAACTGAAGCTTTCTTT. The chain combines TRBV27 with TRBJ1-1, with 12 bases lining up with TRBD1. V dropped 2 bases and J dropped 5; count of bases not matched to a gene: 6. The CDR3 is 16 residues long. The germline gives CDR1 MNHEY, CDR2 SMNVEV (reference sequence).

The CDR3 coding sequence is TGCGCCAGCAGCTTGACAGACCATGAGCAGTTCTTC. Amino acid sequence: CASSLTDHEQFF. This chain connects TRBV5-1 to TRBJ2-1; D is unresolved. Looked up from germline, CDR1 is SGHRS and CDR2 is YFSETQ. The CDR3 consists of 12 residues. The V gene lost 1 base and the J gene lost 8 bases, with 7 bases spanning the gap.

The gene calls are TRBV5-5 and TRBJ1-4; 7 bases fit TRBD1. The germline gives CDR1 SGHKS, CDR2 YYEKEE (reference sequence). This CDR3 region has 14 residues. Germline trimming cut 2 bases from V and 5 bases from J; bases unmatched to any gene: 3. The CDR3 coding sequence is TGTGCCAGCAGCTTTGAGGACAGGAATGAAAAACTGTTTTTT. Translation: CASSFEDRNEKLFF.

The chain joins TRBV27 to TRBJ2-7, with 7 bases aligning to TRBD2. The V and J ends lost 0 bases and 3 bases, in that order; junction bases with no gene match: 5. Germline CDR1 is MNHEY and CDR2 is SMNVEV (reference sequence). The CDR3 spans 15 residues. The CDR3 is CASSLSGGRNYEQYF. For the CDR3, the DNA is TGTGCCAGCAGTTTATCCGGGGGGAGAAACTACGAGCAGTACTTC.

The chain links TRBV5-8 to TRBJ2-3; perhaps TRBD1 as D (6 bases). Trimming shortened V by 1 base and J by 9 bases, and 12 bases separated the two germline ends. Germline V CDR1 and CDR2: SGHTS, YDEGEE. This CDR3 has 13 residues. The CDR3 sequence: CASSLWSGDTQYF. DNA of the CDR3: TGTGCCAGCAGCTTGTGGTCAGGGGACACGCAGTATTTT.

This clone was observed a few times. The chain carries TRBV28 and TRBJ2-7, with a tentative D call TRBD2 (6 bases). The CDR3 runs to 14 residues. Germline V gene data show CDR1 as MDHEN and CDR2 as SYDVKM. V dropped 5 bases and J dropped 5 bases, with 16 bases sitting between them. The CDR3: CASSLIGTAHEQYF. The CDR3 nucleotides are TGTGCCAGCAGTCTAATAGGGACTGCCCACGAGCAGTACTTC.

The chain joins TRBV10-3 to TRBJ2-7; 10 nucleotides match TRBD1. Germline CDR1 ENHRY, CDR2 SYGVKD. V trimming: 0 bases; J trimming: 5 bases; junction bases outside the gene matches: 7. The CDR3 extends over 16 amino acids. The CDR3 loop reads CAISESRGQGSHEQYF. CDR3 in DNA: TGTGCCATCAGTGAGTCGAGGGGACAGGGGAGTCACGAGCAGTACTTC.

This clone is a singleton in its sample. The V call is TRBV5-1, the J call TRBJ2-7; 7 bases align to TRBD1. Germline V gives CDR1 SGHRS, CDR2 YFSETQ. J gave up 6 bases and V 3 bases, and 9 bases lay outside the gene matches. The length of the CDR3 is 14 residues. The CDR3 is CASSWQGESGEQYF. Here the CDR3 DNA reads TGCGCCAGCAGCTGGCAGGGGGAGTCGGGCGAGCAGTACTTC.

This clone was recorded only once. This rearrangement joins TRBV7-9 to TRBJ1-2; D call uncertain. The CDR3 contains 16 residues. Germline V lookup: CDR1 SEHNR, CDR2 FQNEAQ (reference sequence). Trimming removed 1 base from V and 1 base from J, with 13 bases in between. In DNA form, the CDR3 reads TGTGCCAGCAGCTTAGATCAGGCAGCGGATAACTATGGCTACACCTTC. This sequence encodes CASSLDQAADNYGYTF.

The chain uses TRBV20-1 and TRBJ1-1, with 9 bases lining up with TRBD1. The CDR3 sequence is 14 residues long. After removal of 4 bases from V and 1 base from J, the junction contained 4 bases not matched to a gene. Germline V gene sequence: CDR1 DFQATT, CDR2 SNEGSKA (reference sequence). The CDR3 DNA reads TGCAGTGCTATTGACAGGGGGACGAACACTGAAGCTTTCTTT. It yields the protein CSAIDRGTNTEAFF.

V usage is TRBV5-1 and J usage is TRBJ2-7, with 9 bases matching TRBD2. J lost 7 bases, V lost 4 bases, and 9 bases had no gene match. CDR1 and CDR2 (germline): SGHRS, YFSETQ. The CDR3 extends over 14 amino acids. The CDR3 sequence: CASSIGTSTLEQYF. DNA of the CDR3: TGCGCCAGCAGCATCGGGACTAGCACTCTGGAGCAGTACTTC.

The chain couples TRBV10-3 to TRBJ1-5; D is possibly TRBD1 (6 bases). The germline gives CDR1 ENHRY, CDR2 SYGVKD. The V end lost 5 bases, the J end lost 2 bases, and 10 bases lay between the germline ends. There are 14 residues in the CDR3. CDR3 coding DNA: TGTGCCATCAGTTCAGGGGTTGGCAATCAGCCCCAGCATTTT. Translating gives CAISSGVGNQPQHF.

This clone was seen only once. The rearrangement links TRBV5-4 to TRBJ1-2; TRBD1 matches at 7 bases. Germline lookup yields CDR1 SGHNT and CDR2 YYREEE (reference sequence). The junction had 15 bases not matched to a gene; V was cut back by 10 bases and J by 12 bases. This CDR3 spans 12 amino acids. The CDR3 loop is CASRGQLSMDTF. The CDR3, as DNA: TGTGCCTCCAGGGGACAGCTCAGTATGGACACCTTC.